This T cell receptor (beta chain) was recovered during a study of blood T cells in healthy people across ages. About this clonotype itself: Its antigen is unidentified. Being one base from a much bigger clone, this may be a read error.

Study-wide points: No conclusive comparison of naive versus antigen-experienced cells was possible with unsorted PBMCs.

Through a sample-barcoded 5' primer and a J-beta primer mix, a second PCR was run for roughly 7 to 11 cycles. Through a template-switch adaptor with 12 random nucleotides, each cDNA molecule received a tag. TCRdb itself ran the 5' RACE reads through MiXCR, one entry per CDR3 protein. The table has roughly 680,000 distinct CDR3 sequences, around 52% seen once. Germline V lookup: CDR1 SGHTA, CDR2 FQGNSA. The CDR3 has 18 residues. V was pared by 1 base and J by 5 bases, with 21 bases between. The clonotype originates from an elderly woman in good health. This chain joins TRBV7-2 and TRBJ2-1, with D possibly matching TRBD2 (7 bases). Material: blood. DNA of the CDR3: TGTGCCAGCAGCTTAGGCCCCCCCGCGGGGGCACATAACAATGAGCAGTTCTTC. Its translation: CASSLGPPAGAHNNEQFF.